This paragraph covers one T cell receptor beta chain sequence. The method was immunoSEQ multiplex PCR; TCRdb's version includes in-frame clones alone and lacks a portion of them. The table has 190,000 or so clones, approximately 92% seen once; the top ten hold around 0.067%. There were only Caucasian adults among the donors, and all lived in Nashville, Tennessee. This specimen comes from a study of shared clonotypes between healthy human individuals. V lost 6 bases to trimming and J lost 9 bases, with 18 bases between them. The CDR3 is 15 amino acids. From germline, CDR1 is MNHEY and CDR2 SVGAGI. The sequence was obtained from a woman aged 25-40 years in good health. Sequencing was performed on naive CD4+ T cells sorted from blood. Stated subset: CD45RA+ positively selected. The rearrangement joins TRBV6-5 to TRBJ1-6; D is undetermined. The chain's CDR3 is CASSSYGEFGSPLHF. CDR3 bases: TGTGCCAGCAGCTCCTACGGGGAATTTGGTTCACCCCTCCACTTT.